One sample yielded the 14 T cell receptor beta chains listed below, sequenced in a study of blood T cell repertoires in COVID-19. Some clones are missing from TCRdb's copy, which holds only in-frame ones; the method was immunoSEQ multiplex PCR. Among under 200,000 clones, 70% to 90% were seen once, and the ten largest hold approximately 8%. Material: PBMCs or T cells enriched from blood (not recorded which). All receptors come from a woman between 18 and 30 years old who had recovered from COVID-19.

This rearrangement joins TRBV19 to TRBJ2-7, with D tentatively TRBD1 (6 bases). The germline V gene encodes CDR1 LNHDA and CDR2 SQIVND (reference sequence). Trimming left V 3 bases short and J 0 bases short, with 12 bases between. The CDR3 spans 15 residues. The DNA of the CDR3 is TGTGCCAGTAGTATTAAAGGGACACCCTCCTACGAGCAGTACTTC. Residues: CASSIKGTPSYEQYF.

This rearrangement joins TRBV6-5 to TRBJ1-1; no firm D call. V lost 6 bases, J lost 2 bases, and 10 bases lay in between. CDR1 MNHEY and CDR2 SVGAGI come from the germline V gene. The CDR3 runs to 13 residues. The chain's CDR3 is CASSPELNTEAFF. In nucleotides, the CDR3 is TGTGCCAGCAGCCCCGAACTAAACACTGAAGCTTTCTTT.

V and J are TRBV19 and TRBJ1-1; TRBD1 matches at 7 bases. Germline loops: CDR1 LNHDA, CDR2 SQIVND (reference sequence). The V segment lost 5 bases and the J segment 0 bases; nucleotides outside the gene matches: 12. The CDR3 is made up of 17 amino acids. For the CDR3, the DNA is TGTGCCAGTAGTCCATTCCGGGACAGCTATCTGAACACTGAAGCTTTCTTT. As protein: CASSPFRDSYLNTEAFF.

V usage is TRBV4-1 and J usage is TRBJ2-7, with a tentative D call TRBD1 (6 bases). The CDR3 is 15 amino acids. V dropped 1 base and J dropped 2 bases, with 12 bases sitting between them. CDR1 and CDR2 (germline): MGHRA, YSYEKL. As DNA, the CDR3 is TGCGCCAGCAGCCAAGTGGCAGGGGAAACCTACGAGCAGTACTTC. It encodes CASSQVAGETYEQYF.

The chain is built from TRBV2 and TRBJ2-7; D not resolved. This CDR3 contains 14 residues. Trimming took off 7 bases at V and 0 bases at J, with 13 bases between the two ends. Looked up from germline, CDR1 is SNHLY and CDR2 is FYNNEI. The CDR3, as DNA: TGTGCCAGCATGCCTACTTCGCGCTCCTACGAGCAGTACTTC. Its protein product is CASMPTSRSYEQYF.

The chain recombines TRBV7-9 with TRBJ2-7; TRBD1 is a possible D gene (6 bases). Germline CDR1 and CDR2: SEHNR and FQNEAQ (reference sequence). The CDR3 length is 15 residues. V lost 10 bases and J lost 1, with 20 bases in between. Here the CDR3 DNA reads TGTGCCACCTTATTGACACAGGGTGGTTCCTACGAGCAGTACTTC. Amino acids: CATLLTQGGSYEQYF.

The gene calls are TRBV9 and TRBJ1-1; D is possibly TRBD1 (5 bases). Trimming left V 3 bases short and J 1 base short, with 7 bases between. CDR1 and CDR2 (germline): SGDLS, YYNGEE. CDR3 length: 13 residues. Written as DNA, the CDR3 is TGTGCCAGCAGCGGGACAACGAACACTGAAGCTTTCTTT. It translates to CASSGTTNTEAFF.

V is TRBV18 and J is TRBJ1-1; weak D call: TRBD1 (6 bases). Germline CDR1 reads KGHSH; CDR2 reads LQKENI. Trimming pared 0 bases from V and 4 bases from J, leaving 9 bases between. This CDR3 comprises 14 residues. CDR3 loop: CASSPPGAPTEAFF. The CDR3 coding sequence is TGTGCCAGCTCACCACCGGGGGCTCCCACTGAAGCTTTCTTT.

Only a few counts were recorded for this clone. The chain uses TRBV5-1 and TRBJ1-3, with 7 bases fitting TRBD1. V lost 0 bases to trimming and J lost 4 bases; unmatched junction nucleotides: 7. The V gene's germline CDR1 is SGHRS and CDR2 YFSETQ. This CDR3 contains 16 residues. The DNA of the CDR3 is TGCGCCAGCAGCTTGGCCGGTCCAGGGGGAGGAAACACCATATATTTT. Its protein is CASSLAGPGGGNTIYF. The full variable domain, with the rest looked up from reference TRBV5-1 and TRBJ1-3, is KAGVTQTPRYLIKTRGQQVTLSCSPISGHRSVSWYQQTPGQGLQFLFEYFSETQRNKGNFPGRFSGRQFSNSRSEMNVSTLELGDSALYLCASSLAGPGGGNTIYFGEGSWLTVV.

Worth noting for this clone: One junction end disagrees with the germline gene, perhaps due to a read error. CDR3 sequence reads: CAPPRGGGVF. CDR3 DNA sequence: TGTGCCCCACCGAGGGGGGGCGGGGTCTTC. This chain joins TRBV2 and TRBJ2-1, with D perhaps matching TRBD2 (7 bases). Germline values: CDR1 SNHLY, CDR2 FYNNEI. The CDR3 sequence is 10 residues long.

The chain links TRBV11-3 to TRBJ1-6, with D possibly matching TRBD1 (6 bases). The CDR3 covers 14 residues. Per germline, CDR1 SGHNT and CDR2 YENEEA. V lost 3 bases to trimming and J lost 6 bases, with 9 bases between them. The CDR3 DNA is TGTGCCAGCAGCTTGGGGACACCTAATTCACCCCTCCACTTT. Protein sequence: CASSLGTPNSPLHF.

This chain connects TRBV10-2 to TRBJ1-2; TRBD1 might be the D (6 bases). Germline lookup yields CDR1 WSHSY and CDR2 SAAADI. The CDR3 loop spans 14 amino acids. With 11 bases removed from V and 8 bases from J, the gap between germline ends came to 24 bases. This CDR3 is CASSRGADPEGYTF. CDR3 bases: TGCGCCTCCTCTCGGGGGGCCGACCCTGAGGGCTACACCTTC.

The chain carries TRBV18 and TRBJ1-1, with D unclear. The CDR3 is made up of 13 amino acids. Trimming removed 6 bases from V and 5 bases from J, with 13 bases in between. Germline V CDR1 and CDR2: KGHSH, LQKENI. The CDR3 loop reads CASSPSRETEAFF. DNA for the CDR3: TGTGCCAGCTCCCCATCGCGGGAAACTGAAGCTTTCTTT.

J is TRBJ1-1 and V is TRBV10-3; TRBD1 might be the D (6 bases). Germline assignment: CDR1 ENHRY and CDR2 SYGVKD. V lost 6 bases to trimming and J lost 6 bases, with 14 bases between them. CDR3 length: 13 amino acids. The CDR3 DNA sequence: TGTGCCATCAGAAGGACAGCGGGGGCTGAAGCTTTCTTT. Residues: CAIRRTAGAEAFF.